The 22 T cell receptor beta chains below all came from one sample that was sequenced in a study of identical twins. Each CDR3 protein is one row after TCRdb ran MiXCR on the 5' RACE reads. The sample includes about 530,000 distinct CDR3 sequences, 20% to 25% of them seen just once. The same sample was also used in a study of yellow fever vaccine responses in identical twins.

Sequencing was done on a sample of CD4+ T cells sorted from blood. The source is a woman between 18 and 29 years old in good health.

This clonotype was found a few times. The V and J genes are TRBV10-3 and TRBJ2-2; 8 nucleotides agree with TRBD2. V shed 6 bases, J shed 5 bases, and the junction held 8 bases outside the gene matches. This CDR3 contains 15 residues. Germline-derived CDR1 and CDR2 are ENHRY and SYGVKD. The DNA of the CDR3 is TGTGCCATCAGGAACGGGAGGGCCGGAACCGGGGAGCTGTTTTTT. Protein sequence: CAIRNGRAGTGELFF.

This clonotype was counted between two and nine times. The V gene is TRBV5-1, the J gene TRBJ2-7, with TRBD1 identical over 7 bases. Germline V gene lookup returns CDR1 SGHRS and CDR2 YFSETQ. V lost 5 bases to trimming and J lost 1 base; unmatched junction nucleotides: 12. This CDR3 contains 16 residues. DNA of the CDR3: TGCGCCAGCAGTACGCCACGCACACAGGGGTCCTACGAGCAGTACTTC. Its protein product is CASSTPRTQGSYEQYF.

This clonotype was observed a few times. This sequence joins TRBV2 and TRBJ2-2; D might be TRBD2 (5 bases). Germline V gene lookup returns CDR1 SNHLY and CDR2 FYNNEI. The CDR3 sequence is 14 residues long. Between the trimmed V and J ends, which lost 7 bases and 1 base, there was a span of 10 bases. The CDR3 protein is CASIGVMNTGELFF. CDR3 in DNA: TGTGCCAGCATCGGGGTAATGAACACCGGGGAGCTGTTTTTT.

The rearrangement uses TRBV12-3 or TRBV12-4 and TRBJ2-5, with D possibly matching TRBD1 (6 bases). V was cut by 7 bases and J by 1 base, with 13 bases left in between. CDR3 length: 14 amino acids. CDR3 nucleotide sequence: TGTGCCAGCACCTCGGGCAGGGGCCAAGAGACCCAGTACTTC. It specifies CASTSGRGQETQYF.

V is TRBV12-5 and J is TRBJ2-3, with unresolved D. Trimming left V 2 bases short and J 4 bases short, with 4 bases between. Germline values: CDR1 LGHNT, CDR2 FRNRAP. There are 12 residues in the CDR3. As DNA, the CDR3 is TGTGCTAGTGGTTTGCGCGCAGATACGCAGTATTTT. It encodes CASGLRADTQYF.

The rearrangement joins TRBV7-8 to TRBJ2-7, with unresolved D. The germline V and J ends were trimmed by 2 bases and 1 base, with 18 bases remaining between them. Germline-derived CDR1 and CDR2 are SGHVS and FQNEAQ. The CDR3 totals 17 residues. CDR3 nucleotide sequence: TGTGCCAGCAGCTTATCTTGGAGTAGTCTGGGGTCCTACGAGCAGTACTTC. Translated: CASSLSWSSLGSYEQYF.

The chain combines TRBV6-1 with TRBJ1-2; 9 bases are shared with TRBD1. The CDR3 loop spans 17 amino acids. Germline CDR1 is MNHNS and CDR2 is SASEGT. J gave up 4 bases and V 5 bases, and 14 bases lay outside the gene matches. The CDR3 DNA reads as TGTGCCAGCAGTCCCACACAGGGGGCGTCCTCTGGCTATGGCTACACCTTC. It specifies CASSPTQGASSGYGYTF.

In its sample, this clonotype was seen a few times. The rearrangement uses TRBV24-1 and TRBJ1-5; tentatively, D is TRBD1 (6 bases). The CDR3 runs 14 residues. Trimming stripped 3 bases from V and 5 bases from J, with 10 bases between. CDR1 is KGHDR and CDR2 is SFDVKD in the germline V gene. The CDR3 nucleotides read TGTGCCACCAGTGATACAGGGCGCCATCAGCCCCAGCATTTT. As protein: CATSDTGRHQPQHF.

This clonotype was detected only a few times. CDR3 sequence: CAVGRVTQYF. CDR3 sequence (DNA): TGTGCCGTTGGTAGAGTTACGCAGTATTTT. The rearrangement links TRBV5-6 to TRBJ2-3; no definite D call. V was shortened by 10 bases and J by 8 bases, with 11 bases between the two germline ends. Looked up from germline, CDR1 is SGHDT and CDR2 is YYEEEE. This CDR3 spans 10 amino acids.

There are a few counts of this clonotype. The chain joins TRBV20-1 to TRBJ2-2, with a tentative D call TRBD1 (6 bases). Germline V gives CDR1 DFQATT, CDR2 SNEGSKA (reference sequence). The germline V and J ends were trimmed by 3 bases and 1 base, with 9 bases remaining between them. This CDR3 region has 14 residues. The CDR3: CSASHRVNTGELFF. The CDR3, as DNA: TGCAGTGCTAGTCACAGGGTGAACACCGGGGAGCTGTTTTTT.

The J gene is TRBJ1-1, the V gene TRBV20-1; no clear D. V was clipped by 3 bases and J by 10 bases, with 12 bases between them. The CDR3 runs to 11 residues. Per germline, CDR1 DFQATT and CDR2 SNEGSKA (reference sequence). CDR3 loop: CSARVGSGAFF. In DNA form, the CDR3 reads TGCAGTGCTAGGGTGGGGAGTGGAGCTTTCTTT.

The V gene is TRBV12-3 or TRBV12-4, the J gene TRBJ2-5; TRBD2 agrees at 10 bases. The ends lost 5 bases at V and 3 bases at J; junction bases unmatched: 6. The length of the CDR3 is 15 residues. As DNA, the CDR3 is TGTGCCAGCAGTAGACAGCGGGAGGGAAAAGAGACCCAGTACTTC. Translated: CASSRQREGKETQYF.

The V and J genes are TRBV29-1 and TRBJ1-2, with 10 bases that match TRBD1. J was trimmed by 7 bases and V by 7 bases; bases with no gene match: 12. This CDR3 region has 14 residues. Germline CDR1 is SQVTM and CDR2 is ANQGSEA. CDR3 in DNA: TGCAGCGCTGACAGGGGGCCGTTCGGGAGTGGCTACACCTTC. Its translation is CSADRGPFGSGYTF.

This clonotype was detected a few times. The chain carries TRBV12-3 or TRBV12-4 and TRBJ2-1; 14 positions match TRBD2. The CDR3 loop spans 15 amino acids. The junction had 4 bases not matched to a gene; V was cut back by 3 bases and J by 9 bases. This CDR3 reads CASSFGTSGSREQFF. The CDR3 DNA reads as TGTGCCAGCAGTTTCGGGACTAGCGGGAGTCGTGAGCAGTTCTTC.

The J gene is TRBJ2-1, the V gene TRBV29-1; TRBD1 might be the D (6 bases). The germline V and J ends were trimmed by 5 bases and 7 bases, with 24 bases remaining between them. The CDR3 length is 16 residues. Germline lookup yields CDR1 SQVTM and CDR2 ANQGSEA. The chain's CDR3 is CSVIRRATGLVNEQFF. The DNA of the CDR3 is TGCAGCGTTATTCGAAGGGCGACAGGTCTTGTTAATGAGCAGTTCTTC.

This clonotype was seen a few times. The chain employs TRBV29-1 and TRBJ1-1, with D tentatively TRBD1 (6 bases). V lost 4 bases, J lost 0 bases, and 18 bases lay in between. CDR1 and CDR2 from the germline V gene are SQVTM and ANQGSEA. This CDR3 region has 16 residues. The CDR3 loop is CSVVSWAGAVNTEAFF. The CDR3 DNA follows: TGCAGCGTTGTGTCGTGGGCAGGGGCGGTGAACACTGAAGCTTTCTTT.

DNA for the CDR3: TGTGCCAGCTGTAGCGGGGTAGGGGAGACCCAGTACTTC. Protein product: CASCSGVGETQYF. The chain recombines TRBV10-3 with TRBJ2-5, with TRBD2 matching over 8 bases. The CDR3 loop spans 13 amino acids. Germline values: CDR1 ENHRY, CDR2 SYGVKD. J gave up 5 bases and V 10 bases, and 9 bases lay outside the gene matches.

V gene TRBV18 combines with J gene TRBJ2-7, with no clear D. Trimming pared 2 bases from V and 3 bases from J, leaving 14 bases between. This CDR3 region has 15 residues. The germline CDR1 and CDR2 sequences are KGHSH and LQKENI. CDR3 DNA sequence: TGTGCCAGCTCACCAGGCATTGGCCTCGTCTACGAGCAGTACTTC. Translated: CASSPGIGLVYEQYF.

The chain recombines TRBV12-3 or TRBV12-4 with TRBJ2-3, with D unresolved. This CDR3 has 13 residues. Trimming left V 6 bases short and J 5 bases short, with 12 bases between. The CDR3 sequence: CASRNVPEDTQYF. CDR3 bases: TGTGCCAGCAGAAACGTTCCTGAAGATACGCAGTATTTT.

The chain is built from TRBV4-1 and TRBJ2-5; D not resolved. This CDR3 contains 16 residues. The germline V gene has CDR1 MGHRA and CDR2 YSYEKL. V was cut by 0 bases and J by 1 base, with 12 bases left in between. CDR3 amino acids: CASSQDGLVTQETQYF. The CDR3 region has the DNA TGCGCCAGCAGCCAAGATGGGCTGGTTACCCAAGAGACCCAGTACTTC.

The chain links TRBV2 to TRBJ2-7; 14 nucleotides line up with TRBD2. V shed 5 bases, J shed 4 bases, and the junction held 10 bases outside the gene matches. CDR3 size: 17 residues. Germline CDR1 is SNHLY and CDR2 is FYNNEI. CDR3 nucleotides: TGTGCCAGCAGTCCAACTGGACTAGCGGGGGGTGGTTACGAGCAGTACGTC. Translating gives CASSPTGLAGGGYEQYV.

The chain joins TRBV9 to TRBJ2-7; D is undetermined. CDR1 is SGDLS and CDR2 is YYNGEE in the germline V gene. V was pared by 0 bases and J by 3 bases, with 13 bases between. This CDR3 is 15 amino acids long. The CDR3 loop is CASSVVSSIVYEQYF. In nucleotides, the CDR3 is TGTGCCAGCAGCGTAGTTAGCAGCATAGTCTACGAGCAGTACTTC.